What follows are 21 T cell receptor beta chains derived from one specimen sequenced in a study of blood T cells in healthy people across ages. A second PCR, run for about 7 to 11 cycles, used a sample-barcoded 5' primer plus a J-beta primer mix. TCRdb re-derived calls from the 5' RACE reads in MiXCR, one entry per CDR3 protein. The sample records hundreds of thousands of distinct CDR3 sequences, about 62% being singletons. The material sequenced was blood. These receptors all come from a young man in good health.

The rearrangement joins TRBV2 to TRBJ1-5; a possible D gene is TRBD1 (5 bases). Germline CDR1 is SNHLY and CDR2 is FYNNEI. V was cut by 6 bases and J by 4 bases, with 7 bases left in between. The CDR3 has 12 amino acids. The CDR3 DNA sequence: TGTGCCAGCAGGGACACGAATCAGCCCCAGCATTTT. It translates to CASRDTNQPQHF.

The V gene is TRBV6-6, the J gene TRBJ2-4; D gene uncertain. This CDR3 spans 12 amino acids. Germline CDR1 reads MNHNY; CDR2 reads SVGAGI (reference sequence). V lost 8 bases to trimming and J lost 0 bases, with 5 bases between them. For the CDR3, the DNA is TGTGCCAGCGGTCTAGCCAAAAACATTCAGTACTTC. Residues: CASGLAKNIQYF.

There are a few counts of this clonotype. V gene TRBV20-1 combines with J gene TRBJ2-7; D possibly corresponds to TRBD2 (6 bases). The germline gives CDR1 DFQATT, CDR2 SNEGSKA (reference sequence). V was clipped by 2 bases and J by 2 bases, with 16 bases between them. This CDR3 region has 15 residues. The CDR3 coding sequence is TGCAGTGCTAGACCCCTAATGGGGGGAACCTACGAGCAGTACTTC. This codes for CSARPLMGGTYEQYF.

This CDR3 is CATLIRQGLNEQFF. CDR3 nucleotides: TGTGCCACTCTCATTAGACAGGGGCTTAATGAGCAGTTCTTC. The chain is built from TRBV10-3 and TRBJ2-1, with TRBD1 identical over 8 bases. The CDR3 length is 14 residues. Germline values: CDR1 ENHRY, CDR2 SYGVKD. Unmatched junction bases numbered 12, after V lost 10 bases and J lost 7 bases.

CDR3 loop: CSASLPGQGGETQYF. In DNA form, the CDR3 reads TGCAGTGCTAGCCTCCCGGGACAGGGAGGCGAGACCCAGTACTTC. This rearrangement joins TRBV20-1 to TRBJ2-5, with 9 bases fitting TRBD1. V was pared by 3 bases and J by 5 bases, with 10 bases of the junction left unmatched. This CDR3 is 15 amino acids long. The germline V gene has CDR1 DFQATT and CDR2 SNEGSKA (reference sequence).

The sample holds a few counts of this clonotype. The chain uses TRBV12-3 or TRBV12-4 and TRBJ1-6; D is possibly TRBD1 (5 bases). This CDR3 spans 15 amino acids. V dropped 5 bases and J dropped 6 bases, with 14 bases sitting between them. CDR3 loop: CASSISGISNSPLHF. For the CDR3, the DNA is TGTGCCAGCAGTATCTCAGGGATCTCTAATTCACCCCTCCACTTT.

The genes are TRBV11-2 and TRBJ2-1; 12 positions agree with TRBD2. Germline-derived CDR1 and CDR2 are SGHAT and FQNNGV. V shed 3 bases and J 7 bases; nucleotides not matched to a gene: 7. This CDR3 spans 16 amino acids. The CDR3 protein is CASSFSSGGARNEQFF. CDR3 bases: TGTGCCAGCAGCTTCTCTAGCGGGGGGGCCCGGAATGAGCAGTTCTTC.

This chain uses TRBV29-1 with TRBJ2-7, with D tentatively TRBD2 (5 bases). Germline lookup yields CDR1 SQVTM and CDR2 ANQGSEA. The CDR3 spans 13 residues. Trimming shortened V by 5 bases and J by 1 base, and 12 bases separated the two germline ends. CDR3: CSVNGRESYEQYF. The CDR3 coding sequence is TGCAGCGTTAACGGACGGGAATCCTACGAGCAGTACTTC.

This clonotype was found many times. V gene TRBV12-3 or TRBV12-4 combines with J gene TRBJ2-5, with TRBD1 matching over 9 bases. CDR3 length: 14 residues. Unmatched junction bases numbered 7, after V lost 6 bases and J lost 5 bases. DNA for the CDR3: TGTGCCAGCAGGATAATGGACAGGGGTGAGACCCAGTACTTC. Its translation: CASRIMDRGETQYF.

The chain links TRBV18 to TRBJ2-7; no clear D gene. Germline V gene sequence: CDR1 KGHSH, CDR2 LQKENI. Trimming took off 5 bases at V and 7 bases at J, with 12 bases between the two ends. CDR3 length: 12 residues. CDR3 protein: CASSTEISEQYF. DNA for the CDR3: TGTGCCAGCTCAACAGAAATCAGTGAGCAGTACTTC.

This clonotype was detected only a few times. The genes are TRBV9 and TRBJ2-7; 7 bases align to TRBD1. The CDR3 consists of 14 residues. Losses at the gene ends were 3 bases for V and 2 bases for J; bases not matched to a gene: 5. The germline CDR1 and CDR2 sequences are SGDLS and YYNGEE. CDR3 nucleotide sequence: TGTGCCAGCAGCGCTGGGACAGAAACCTACGAGCAGTACTTC. It yields the protein CASSAGTETYEQYF.

V and J are TRBV29-1 and TRBJ2-1, with 10 bases identical to TRBD1. Per germline, CDR1 SQVTM and CDR2 ANQGSEA. The CDR3 covers 15 residues. V lost 6 bases, J lost 7 bases, and 12 bases stayed unmatched. The CDR3 coding sequence is TGCAGCGTCGTTTGGACAGGGGGAAAACGGAATGAGCAGTTCTTC. Its protein is CSVVWTGGKRNEQFF.

The rearrangement joins TRBV5-1 to TRBJ2-4; no reliable D call. With 0 bases removed from V and 7 bases from J, the gap between germline ends came to 8 bases. Looked up from germline, CDR1 is SGHRS and CDR2 is YFSETQ. This CDR3 contains 13 residues. DNA for the CDR3: TGCGCCAGCAGCTTGGACCAGGCGAACATTCAGTACTTC. This codes for CASSLDQANIQYF.

On this clonotype: Mismatch with germline at one junction end may stem from a read error. This sequence joins TRBV7-2 and TRBJ2-1, with 7 bases lining up with TRBD2. The CDR3 extends over 14 amino acids. Germline-derived CDR1 and CDR2 are SGHTA and FQGNSA. This CDR3 is CAGSRAGPGNEQFF. CDR3 coding DNA: TGTGCCGGCAGCCGAGCGGGGCCGGGGAATGAGCAGTTCTTC.

The V and J genes are TRBV7-9 and TRBJ1-2; D is unclear. CDR3 length equals 12 residues. Germline V gene lookup returns CDR1 SEHNR and CDR2 FQNEAQ (reference sequence). Trimming left V 1 base short and J 7 bases short, with 7 bases between. This CDR3 reads CASSLDAGGYTF. CDR3 DNA: TGTGCCAGCAGCTTAGATGCGGGTGGCTACACCTTC. Together with reference TRBV7-9 and TRBJ1-2, the CDR3 gives the full variable domain: DTGVSQNPRHKITKRGQNVTFRCDPISEHNRLYWYRQTLGQGPEFLTYFQNEAQLEKSRLLSDRFSAERPKGSFSTLEIQRTEQGDSAMYLCASSLDAGGYTFGSGTRLTVV.

This clonotype was observed once. The V and J genes are TRBV11-2 and TRBJ2-1; 10 bases are shared with TRBD2. V was clipped by 3 bases and J by 8 bases; unmatched bases: 10. In germline, CDR1 is SGHAT, CDR2 FQNNGV. CDR3 length: 16 amino acids. CDR3 residues: CASSFRALAGADEQFF. The CDR3 DNA reads TGTGCCAGCAGCTTTCGTGCGCTAGCGGGGGCCGATGAGCAGTTCTTC. The variable domain in full, with the rest retrieved from reference TRBV11-2 and TRBJ2-1, is EAGVAQSPRYKIIEKRQSVAFWCNPISGHATLYWYQQILGQGPKLLIQFQNNGVVDDSQLPKDRFSAERLKGVDSTLKIQPAKLEDSAVYLCASSFRALAGADEQFFGPGTRLTVL.

This clonotype was found a few times. This chain joins TRBV20-1 and TRBJ2-1; TRBD2 matches 9 bases. V shed 5 bases and J 6 bases; nucleotides not matched to a gene: 11. The CDR3 has 15 amino acids. The V gene's germline CDR1 is DFQATT and CDR2 SNEGSKA (reference sequence). DNA of the CDR3: TGCAGTGCTTCCCGGCTAGCGGGGACTTCCAATGAGCAGTTCTTC. It is translated as CSASRLAGTSNEQFF.

The chain's CDR3 is CASSPRIAVYEQYF. Written as DNA, the CDR3 is TGTGCCAGCAGCCCCCGGATAGCGGTCTACGAGCAGTACTTC. V is TRBV28 and J is TRBJ2-7; possibly TRBD2 for D (6 bases). V lost 6 bases and J lost 3, with 15 bases in between. The CDR3 length is 14 residues. Per the germline V gene, CDR1 is MDHEN and CDR2 is SYDVKM.

The chain uses TRBV10-3 and TRBJ1-1; weak D call: TRBD1 (5 bases). The CDR3 contains 15 residues. Between the trimmed V and J ends, which lost 7 bases and 4 bases, there was a span of 19 bases. Germline CDR1 ENHRY, CDR2 SYGVKD. The CDR3 region is CAITGSAGTGTEAFF. CDR3 sequence (DNA): TGTGCCATCACCGGGTCGGCAGGGACGGGCACTGAAGCTTTCTTT.

The J gene is TRBJ1-2, the V gene TRBV2, with D tentatively TRBD1 (5 bases). CDR3 size: 14 residues. Trimming stripped 8 bases from V and 3 bases from J, with 16 bases between. CDR1 is SNHLY and CDR2 is FYNNEI in the germline V gene. CDR3 region: CASEGTAAYYGYTF. Here the CDR3 DNA reads TGTGCCAGCGAGGGGACGGCCGCCTACTATGGCTACACCTTC. The full variable domain, rest sourced from reference TRBV2 and TRBJ1-2, is EPEVTQTPSHQVTQMGQEVILRCVPISNHLYFYWYRQILGQKVEFLVSFYNNEISEKSEIFDDQFSVERPDGSNFTLKIRSTKLEDSAMYFCASEGTAAYYGYTFGSGTRLTVV.

This CDR3 is CSVDVGSGANVLTF. The CDR3 nucleotides are TGCAGCGTTGACGTGGGCTCTGGGGCCAACGTCCTGACTTTC. The V call is TRBV29-1, the J call TRBJ2-6; D is undetermined. This CDR3 is 14 amino acids long. Trimming removed 3 bases from V and 0 bases from J, with 6 bases in between. The germline V gene has CDR1 SQVTM and CDR2 ANQGSEA.